The T cell receptor (beta chain) under discussion was sequenced for a study of T cell responses to AZD1222 COVID-19 vaccine. Study findings and constraints: Females made up more of the donors, who were largely white British, and clonal diversity may have come out too low. Among those given AZD1222, only six were seropositive at baseline. Researchers took repertoire samples only after the peak T cell response had come.

Repertoires were generated with immunoSEQ multiplex PCR, while TCRdb's copy carries only in-frame clones and drops some. Here the sample spans some 120,000 clones, roughly nine tenths being singletons. Notes on this clone: Its target is unknown.

This CDR3 has 18 amino acids. Trimming took 3 bases from V and 2 from J; bases not matched to a gene: 6. Germline loops: CDR1 SGHRS, CDR2 YFSETQ. The sequencing used peripheral blood, collected 28 days after the second AZD1222 dose. The gene calls are TRBV5-1 and TRBJ2-3, with TRBD2 matching over 16 bases. This clonotype was sampled from an adult who received the AZD1222 COVID-19 vaccine. The CDR3 DNA is TGCGCCAGCAGCTCCCAGGGACTAGCGGGGGGGATCACAGATACGCAGTATTTT. Protein sequence: CASSSQGLAGGITDTQYF.